This TCR beta chain is drawn from a study of T cell repertoires in cytomegalovirus infection. Study background: Use of recently identified HLA-C-restricted and well-studied HLA-B-restricted CMV epitopes was part of the study. It was the public TCR beta signatures that indicated both CMV infection and matching HLA type. Points from the study as a whole: What dominated the ex vivo response were HLA-C-restricted CMV-specific TCR beta clonotypes. Identification of carriers of CMV plus the relevant HLA was performed using cumulative public TCR beta family frequency.

MiXCR, run by TCRdb on the reads, gives a single entry per CDR3 protein. The table lists around 770,000 distinct CDR3 sequences, 25% to 30% of them singletons. Germline V gene data show CDR1 as LNHDA and CDR2 as SQIVND (reference sequence). Trimming left V 4 bases short and J 6 bases short, with 20 bases between. The CDR3 extends over 16 amino acids. About this clonotype itself: No antigen is known for it.

This specimen consisted of cultured CD8+ T cells from PBMCs, obtained from culture after CMV antigen stimulation. The receptor was isolated from a human donor in good health (CMV status not recorded). Some clones in this sample may be carry-over from other donors' samples. The chain employs TRBV19 and TRBJ2-3; tentatively, D is TRBD1 (6 bases). CDR3 DNA: TGTGCCAGTAGTACTTCCGGGACACCAACCTCGGATACGCAGTATTTT. It encodes CASSTSGTPTSDTQYF. Complete variable domain (other parts from reference TRBV19 and TRBJ2-3): DGGITQSPKYLFRKEGQNVTLSCEQNLNHDAMYWYRQDPGQGLRLIYYSQIVNDFQKGDIAEGYSVSREKKESFPLTVTSAQKNPTAFYLCASSTSGTPTSDTQYFGPGTRLTVL.